This T cell receptor (beta chain) appears in the sequencing data of a study of T cell responses to AZD1222 COVID-19 vaccine. Study-wide points: Clonal diversity may have been underestimated in mostly white British donors.

Assay used: immunoSEQ multiplex PCR; TCRdb lists only in-frame clones, some missing. The sample includes 85,000 to 120,000 clones, roughly 90% of them seen just once. This clone was counted between two and nine times. The antigen is undetermined. CDR3 size: 17 residues. From germline, CDR1 is SNHLY and CDR2 FYNNEI. V was cut by 3 bases and J by 6 bases, with 18 bases left in between. The V and J genes are TRBV2 and TRBJ1-6; D call uncertain. Sequencing used peripheral blood, obtained on day 0 of AZD1222 vaccination. This TCR was sampled from an adult in good health. DNA of the CDR3: TGTGCCAGCAGTGATGGAGGCCTCGGAGGTCCTAATTCACCCCTCCACTTT. Amino acid sequence: CASSDGGLGGPNSPLHF.